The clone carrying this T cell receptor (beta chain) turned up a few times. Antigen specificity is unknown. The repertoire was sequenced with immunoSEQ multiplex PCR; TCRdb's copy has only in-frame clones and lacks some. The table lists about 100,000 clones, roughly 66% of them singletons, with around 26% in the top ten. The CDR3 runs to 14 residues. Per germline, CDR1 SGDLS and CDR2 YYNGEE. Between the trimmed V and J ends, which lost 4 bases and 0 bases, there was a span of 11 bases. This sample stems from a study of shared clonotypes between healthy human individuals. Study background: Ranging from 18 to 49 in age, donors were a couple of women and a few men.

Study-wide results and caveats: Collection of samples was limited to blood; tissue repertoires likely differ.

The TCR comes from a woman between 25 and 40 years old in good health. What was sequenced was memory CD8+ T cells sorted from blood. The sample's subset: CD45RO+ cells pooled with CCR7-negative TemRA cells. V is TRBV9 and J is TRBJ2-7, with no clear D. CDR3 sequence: CASSPGRSSYEQYF. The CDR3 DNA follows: TGTGCCAGCAGCCCTGGACGGAGCTCCTACGAGCAGTACTTC.